The 17 T cell receptor beta chains listed next were all sequenced from one sample in a study of T cell changes during pregnancy in multiple sclerosis. The table came from immunoSEQ multiplex PCR; TCRdb's copy has only in-frame clones and leaves some out. The sample includes 65,000 to 80,000 clones, approximately 95% of them seen just once. Material: peripheral blood, obtained in the first trimester of pregnancy. The receptors here all came from a female donor with multiple sclerosis, enrolled in a pregnancy study.

This chain joins TRBV6-5 and TRBJ2-3; 8 bases line up with TRBD2. CDR1 and CDR2 from the germline V gene are MNHEY and SVGAGI. The CDR3 is made up of 15 amino acids. J gave up 0 bases and V 6 bases, and 5 bases lay outside the gene matches. The CDR3 DNA sequence: TGTGCCAGCAGAACTAGCGGAGCTAGCACAGATACGCAGTATTTT. Translating it yields CASRTSGASTDTQYF.

This clone was observed a single time. The chain recombines TRBV18 with TRBJ2-5, with 7 bases lining up with TRBD1. V lost 2 bases, J lost 2 bases, and 5 bases stayed unmatched. This CDR3 is 15 amino acids long. The germline V gene has CDR1 KGHSH and CDR2 LQKENI. The CDR3 here is CASSPVTGTQETQYF. CDR3 sequence (DNA): TGTGCCAGCTCACCAGTGACAGGGACGCAAGAGACCCAGTACTTC.

CDR3: CASSPSGTGPARGTGELFF. The CDR3 DNA is TGTGCCAGCTCACCCTCCGGGACAGGGCCCGCCCGGGGCACCGGGGAGCTGTTTTTT. The chain is built from TRBV18 and TRBJ2-2; 9 bases fit TRBD1. There are 19 residues in the CDR3. Trimming at V came to 3 bases and at J to 4 bases, leaving 15 bases not matched to a gene. Germline CDR1 is KGHSH and CDR2 is LQKENI.

This rearrangement joins TRBV6-5 to TRBJ1-2, with D possibly being TRBD1 (6 bases). The germline V gene has CDR1 MNHEY and CDR2 SVGAGI. The CDR3 contains 15 residues. V gave up 5 bases and J gave up 3 bases, with 16 bases separating them. DNA for the CDR3: TGTGCCAGCAGTCGCGGCAGGGACATCGACTATGGCTACACCTTC. As protein: CASSRGRDIDYGYTF.

CDR3 sequence (DNA): TGTGCCAGCAGCCGGAGGGGCGGGGGGCCTGGGGCTTTCTTT. Translated: CASSRRGGGPGAFF. V gene TRBV7-6 combines with J gene TRBJ1-1; D perhaps matches TRBD1 (6 bases). The V end was cut by 5 bases, the J end by 11 bases, with 21 bases between. The germline CDR1 and CDR2 sequences are SGHVS and FNYEAQ. This CDR3 is 14 amino acids long.

V usage is TRBV4-2 and J usage is TRBJ1-5, with no clear D. Germline CDR1 reads LGHNA; CDR2 reads YNFKEQ. This CDR3 has 16 amino acids. V was cut by 2 bases and J by 9 bases, with 20 bases left in between. DNA of the CDR3: TGTGCCAGCAGCCAACCTGGGAGGGCAACAGTAGGGCCCCAGCATTTT. Translating gives CASSQPGRATVGPQHF.

The chain couples TRBV9 to TRBJ1-2; the D gene is possibly TRBD1 (5 bases). This CDR3 spans 19 amino acids. CDR1 SGDLS and CDR2 YYNGEE come from the germline V gene. V lost 0 bases, J lost 5 bases, and 26 bases lay in between. CDR3 bases: TGTGCCAGCAGCGTAGCCCGGGACTCTCGATCGGCCGCTTTATATGGCTACACCTTC. Translating it yields CASSVARDSRSAALYGYTF.

The gene calls are TRBV6-1 and TRBJ2-7; 10 nucleotides agree with TRBD1. Germline trimming cut 6 bases from V and 6 bases from J; bases unmatched to any gene: 5. Looked up from germline, CDR1 is MNHNS and CDR2 is SASEGT. CDR3 length equals 13 residues. The CDR3 DNA follows: TGTGCCAGCAGCCCCCGGACAGGGGGCGAGCAGTACTTC. This sequence encodes CASSPRTGGEQYF.

This chain joins TRBV6-1 and TRBJ2-6; D gene ambiguous. Germline-derived CDR1 and CDR2 are MNHNS and SASEGT. Trimming took 6 bases from V and 0 from J, leaving 3 bases between them. The CDR3 runs 13 residues. CDR3 sequence: CASRASGANVLTF. As DNA, the CDR3 is TGTGCCAGCAGGGCCTCTGGGGCCAACGTCCTGACTTTC.

J is TRBJ2-5 and V is TRBV15; 8 bases are a match to TRBD2. The J call may be wrong; the DNA end is better matched by TRBJ2-7. This CDR3 comprises 14 residues. In germline, CDR1 is LNHNV, CDR2 YYDKDF (reference sequence). The CDR3, as DNA: TGTGCCACCAGGTCGGGAGGGGACCCCTACGAGCAGTACTTC. Its protein is CATRSGGDPYEQYF.

A few counts support this clone. The chain combines TRBV7-2 with TRBJ1-5; TRBD1 matches at 8 bases. Germline trimming cut 5 bases from V and 9 bases from J; bases unmatched to any gene: 9. CDR1 SGHTA and CDR2 FQGNSA come from the germline V gene. There are 14 residues in the CDR3. DNA of the CDR3: TGTGCCAGCAGCCACGGGGGACAGGCATCGCCCCAGCATTTT. Translation: CASSHGGQASPQHF.

J is TRBJ2-2 and V is TRBV5-1; a weak D match, TRBD2 (6 bases). V lost 3 bases and J lost 6, with 18 bases in between. Germline-derived CDR1 and CDR2 are SGHRS and YFSETQ. The CDR3 loop spans 16 amino acids. CDR3 bases: TGCGCCAGCAGCTCCCCCGGGGGAAGAGGGGCCGGGGAGCTGTTTTTT. Protein sequence: CASSSPGGRGAGELFF. Supplemented by reference TRBV5-1 and TRBJ2-2, the full variable domain reads KAGVTQTPRYLIKTRGQQVTLSCSPISGHRSVSWYQQTPGQGLQFLFEYFSETQRNKGNFPGRFSGRQFSNSRSEMNVSTLELGDSALYLCASSSPGGRGAGELFFGEGSRLTVL.

The sample holds a few counts of this clone. The rearrangement joins TRBV28 to TRBJ2-7; no clear D gene. This CDR3 has 14 amino acids. V was trimmed by 6 bases and J by 1 base, leaving 13 bases between them. CDR1 and CDR2 from the germline V gene are MDHEN and SYDVKM. The CDR3 bases are TGTGCCAGCAGGCCCCAACCGGGTTCCTACGAGCAGTACTTC. It codes for CASRPQPGSYEQYF.

This clone was counted once. V usage is TRBV27 and J usage is TRBJ2-2; 8 positions agree with TRBD1. The germline CDR1 and CDR2 sequences are MNHEY and SMNVEV (reference sequence). The CDR3 spans 15 residues. With 3 bases clipped from V and 6 bases from J, the junction kept 6 bases outside the gene matches. Written as DNA, the CDR3 is TGTGCCAGCAGTTTTGGACAGGGATTAGCCGGGGAGCTGTTTTTT. Protein sequence: CASSFGQGLAGELFF.

The chain employs TRBV27 and TRBJ1-1; D is perhaps TRBD1 (5 bases). Trimming shortened V by 3 bases and J by 1 base, and 6 bases separated the two germline ends. The germline gives CDR1 MNHEY, CDR2 SMNVEV (reference sequence). The CDR3 consists of 13 residues. The CDR3 coding sequence is TGTGCCAGCAGTTTCAGGGAGAACACTGAAGCTTTCTTT. It translates to CASSFRENTEAFF.

The chain has TRBV6-6 and TRBJ1-2; weak D call: TRBD1 (6 bases). Germline V gives CDR1 MNHNY, CDR2 SVGAGI (reference sequence). Trimming took 5 bases from V and 5 from J, leaving 15 bases between them. The length of the CDR3 is 14 residues. CDR3 in amino acids: CASSGGAEYYGYTF. DNA of the CDR3: TGTGCCAGCAGTGGGGGGGCGGAATATTATGGCTACACCTTC.

This chain links TRBV6-4 with TRBJ1-6; D ambiguous. CDR3 length: 14 amino acids. V lost 2 bases to trimming and J lost 7 bases, with 9 bases between them. Germline V gene sequence: CDR1 MRHNA, CDR2 SNTAGT. Here the CDR3 reads CASSDQAKNSPLHF. CDR3 DNA sequence: TGTGCCAGCAGTGACCAGGCTAAGAATTCACCCCTCCACTTT.